This TCR beta chain came from a study of blood T cell repertoires in COVID-19. Overall study: Both acute and convalescent COVID-19 samples were obtained from the United States, Italy and Spain. The analysed material was cDNA or gDNA that came from T cells, B-cell-depleted T cells, or PBMCs.

Source study methods: Nucleated cell number was recorded as an estimate derived from reference gene primer amplification. Using immunoSEQ multiplex PCR, the repertoire was profiled, and TCRdb retains in-frame clones only, with some absent. V, J and clone size were drawn from that table, and D and trimming were deduced from the DNA. This table has approximately 140,000 clones, around 90% appearing once. The germline V gene has CDR1 KGHSH and CDR2 LQKENI. CDR3 size: 14 residues. The V and J ends lost 2 bases and 10 bases, in that order; junction bases with no gene match: 5. Material for sequencing was peripheral blood. This TCR was recovered from a woman in her sixties with active or convalescent COVID-19. The rearrangement joins TRBV18 to TRBJ1-6, with TRBD1 matching 7 bases. Written as DNA, the CDR3 is TGTGCCAGCTCACCAATGGGCAGGGGGTCACCCCTCCACTTT. This sequence encodes CASSPMGRGSPLHF.